One and the same sample provided the 29 T cell receptor beta chains below, sequenced in a study of CD4 and CD8 cells across lung adenocarcinoma regions. From the PCR reads, TCRdb called clonotypes with MiXCR, one entry per CDR3 protein. The table shows 9,500 to 12,000 distinct CDR3 sequences, with 35% to 60% occurring only once. Sequencing was performed on CD8+ T cells from the margin of a lung tumor. Source of these receptors: a male donor with lung adenocarcinoma. The CD4 and CD8 labels of this study may be unreliable.

This clonotype was counted a few times. The chain joins TRBV5-1 to TRBJ2-1; D call uncertain. The J call may be in error: the DNA end matches TRBJ2-7 better. The CDR3 covers 11 residues. Germline CDR1 and CDR2: SGHRS and YFSETQ. The CDR3 DNA follows: TGCGCCAGCAGCTTGGGGTACGAGCAGTACTTC. Its protein product is CASSLGYEQYF.

The rearrangement uses TRBV7-8 and TRBJ2-1; D is unresolved. The CDR3 is 14 amino acids. V lost 2 bases and J 0 bases, leaving 5 bases between the germline ends. Germline V gene data show CDR1 as SGHVS and CDR2 as FQNEAQ. The CDR3 coding sequence is TGTGCCAGCAGCTTATATAGCTCCTACAATGAGCAGTTCTTC. Residues: CASSLYSSYNEQFF. The full variable domain, rest sourced from reference TRBV7-8 and TRBJ2-1, is GAGVSQSPRYKVAKRGQDVALRCDPISGHVSLFWYQQALGQGPEFLTYFQNEAQLDKSGLPSDRFFAERPEGSVSTLKIQRTQQEDSAVYLCASSLYSSYNEQFFGPGTRLTVL.

The rearrangement links TRBV6-1 to TRBJ2-3; D is perhaps TRBD1 or TRBD2 (5 bases each). This CDR3 has 13 amino acids. Trimming shortened V by 2 bases and J by 4 bases, and 7 bases separated the two germline ends. In germline, CDR1 is MNHNS, CDR2 SASEGT. For the CDR3, the DNA is TGTGCCAGCAGTGAACGGGGCCCAGATACGCAGTATTTT. Protein product: CASSERGPDTQYF.

V gene TRBV9 combines with J gene TRBJ2-2; possible D gene TRBD2, 6 bases. The CDR3 is 16 residues long. V gave up 4 bases and J gave up 2 bases, with 15 bases separating them. Germline V lookup: CDR1 SGDLS, CDR2 YYNGEE. The CDR3 protein is CASSPHPSANTGELFF. As DNA, the CDR3 is TGTGCCAGCAGCCCCCACCCTAGCGCAAACACCGGGGAGCTGTTTTTT. The entire variable domain, with the rest obtained from reference TRBV9 and TRBJ2-2, is as follows: DSGVTQTPKHLITATGQRVTLRCSPRSGDLSVYWYQQSLDQGLQFLIQYYNGEERAKGNILERFSAQQFPDLHSELNLSSLELGDSALYFCASSPHPSANTGELFFGEGSRLTVL.

The chain uses TRBV27 and TRBJ2-1; TRBD2 agrees at 10 bases. The J call may be in error: the DNA end matches TRBJ2-7 better. Per the germline V gene, CDR1 is MNHEY and CDR2 is SMNVEV (reference sequence). The CDR3 spans 14 residues. The CDR3 spells CASRGLARAYEQYF. Here the CDR3 DNA reads TGTGCCAGCAGGGGACTAGCGAGGGCCTACGAGCAGTACTTC.

The chain recombines TRBV12-3 or TRBV12-4 with TRBJ2-1; weak D call: TRBD2 (5 bases). The CDR3 length is 15 residues. Trimming removed 8 bases from V and 5 bases from J, with 19 bases in between. The CDR3 protein is CASSQRFLADNEQFF. CDR3 in DNA: TGTGCCAGCTCCCAGAGGTTTCTAGCCGACAATGAGCAGTTCTTC.

CDR3 sequence (DNA): TGTGCCAGCAGCAGAACAGGGATGCAAGAGACCCAGTACTTC. It translates to CASSRTGMQETQYF. The chain carries TRBV11-2 and TRBJ2-5; D possibly corresponds to TRBD1 (6 bases). V was pared by 5 bases and J by 2 bases, with 12 bases between. Looked up from germline, CDR1 is SGHAT and CDR2 is FQNNGV. The CDR3 runs to 14 residues.

This rearrangement joins TRBV12-3 or TRBV12-4 to TRBJ2-4; D may correspond to TRBD1 or TRBD2 (5 bases each). The CDR3 consists of 15 residues. V was pared by 8 bases and J by 13 bases, with 27 bases between. CDR3 nucleotide sequence: TGTGCCAGCGGCTCGGGGCAGAGCTCCAAAGACACGCAGTACTTC. This codes for CASGSGQSSKDTQYF.

A remark on this clonotype: This may be a read error: a much more frequent sequence differs by one nucleotide. The J gene is TRBJ2-2, the V gene TRBV7-9; the D gene could be TRBD1 or TRBD2 (6 bases each). The CDR3 is 15 amino acids. Germline CDR1 SEHNR, CDR2 FQNEAQ (reference sequence). The CDR3 DNA reads as TGTGCCAGCAGCTTAGACTTGGGGGGCCACGGGGAGCTGTATTTT. Translation gives CASSLDLGGHGELYF.

This clonotype appeared once. The CDR3 end shows no conserved phenylalanine or tryptophan, and so a read error is likely. Because the CDR3's place on the DNA is in doubt, the DNA is left out and the CDR3 is given as listed by TCRdb. This sequence joins TRBV6-1 and TRBJ2-5; the table's D gene call, TRBD1, was not cross checked with the DNA. Germline CDR1 is MNHNS and CDR2 is SASEGT. From its first to its last residue, the CDR3 has 14 amino acids. This CDR3 reads CATIRDSKQTSQLS.

The CDR3 loop is CASREVGGGDGETQYF. CDR3 nucleotide sequence: TGCGCCAGCAGGGAGGTAGGGGGCGGGGACGGCGAGACCCAGTACTTC. The V gene is TRBV10-1, the J gene TRBJ2-5; a weak D match, TRBD1 (7 bases). V lost 6 bases, J lost 5 bases, and 22 bases lay in between. This CDR3 region has 16 residues. Germline V gene lookup returns CDR1 WNHNN and CDR2 SYGVQD (reference sequence).

This clonotype was counted a single time. This sequence joins TRBV6-1 and TRBJ2-3; D remains unclear. The V and J ends lost 9 bases and 9 bases respectively, with 19 bases between them. Germline-derived CDR1 and CDR2 are MNHNS and SASEGT. There are 13 residues in the CDR3. CDR3 protein: CARGISGKNTQYF. The CDR3 DNA reads TGTGCCAGGGGGATCTCTGGCAAAAACACGCAGTATTTT.

The chain combines TRBV12-3 or TRBV12-4 with TRBJ1-2; TRBD1 matches 7 bases. J lost 5 bases, V lost 6 bases, and 3 bases had no gene match. The CDR3 contains 12 residues. CDR3 nucleotide sequence: TGTGCCAGCAGCGGGACAGTTTATGGCTACACCTTC. Its translation: CASSGTVYGYTF.

The table lists this clonotype with a few counts. The chain combines TRBV5-1 with TRBJ2-1; D is perhaps TRBD1 (6 bases). The CDR3 totals 16 residues. CDR1 is SGHRS and CDR2 is YFSETQ in the germline V gene. V shed 4 bases and J shed 0 bases, with 14 bases lying between them. CDR3: CASSPRDNRSYNEQFF. The CDR3 DNA reads TGCGCCAGCAGCCCCCGGGACAACCGCTCCTACAATGAGCAGTTCTTC.

This clonotype is medium-sized. The chain couples TRBV10-1 to TRBJ2-2; 10 nucleotides match TRBD2. V lost 3 bases to trimming and J lost 7 bases; unmatched junction nucleotides: 5. CDR3 length equals 15 residues. CDR1 and CDR2 (germline): WNHNN, SYGVQD (reference sequence). The CDR3 DNA sequence: TGCGCCAGCAGTGATTTAGCGGGAGGAATCGGGGAGCTGTTTTTT. Its protein is CASSDLAGGIGELFF.

This clonotype appeared a few times. The gene calls are TRBV7-2 and TRBJ2-6; no clear D. V was trimmed by 1 base and J by 2 bases, leaving 6 bases between them. This CDR3 is built from 15 residues. The germline V gene encodes CDR1 SGHTA and CDR2 FQGNSA. The CDR3 region is CASSLEPTGANVLTF. The DNA for the CDR3 is TGTGCCAGCAGCTTAGAACCAACTGGGGCCAACGTCCTGACTTTC.

The V and J genes are TRBV6-5 and TRBJ2-3; D not resolved. Germline V gene sequence: CDR1 MNHEY, CDR2 SVGAGI. V gave up 2 bases and J gave up 14 bases, with 5 bases separating them. The CDR3 extends over 9 amino acids. The CDR3 sequence is CASSYPPYF. The CDR3 bases are TGTGCCAGCAGTTACCCACCGTATTTT.

About this clonotype: Germline is not matched at one junction end, which may reflect a read error. The gene calls are TRBV10-3 and TRBJ2-3; tentative D call: TRBD2 (5 bases). Looked up from germline, CDR1 is ENHRY and CDR2 is SYGVKD. The CDR3 consists of 15 residues. Here the CDR3 DNA reads TGTGCCCTGGGTCGATATACTGTGAGGGCAGATGCGCAGTATTTT. Translated, it gives CALGRYTVRADAQYF.

This clonotype has just a few counts. In this CDR3 the conserved last residue, phenylalanine or tryptophan, is missing, so a read error is likely. The limits of the CDR3 on the DNA are not certain, so only TCRdb's listed CDR3 is given. The chain is built from TRBV6-1 and TRBJ2-6; TRBD2, as called in the table, went unchecked against the DNA. Including both end residues, the CDR3 is 9 amino acids long. Germline V lookup: CDR1 MNHNS, CDR2 SASEGT. The CDR3 region is CASWGPSPA.

This chain uses TRBV10-2 with TRBJ2-1; no clear D. The J call could be wrong; TRBJ2-5 is a better fit for the DNA end. This CDR3 comprises 13 residues. Germline values: CDR1 WSHSY, CDR2 SAAADI. CDR3 nucleotide sequence: TGCGCCAGCAGTGAGTCTTTAGCCGACACCCAGTACTTC. This gives the protein CASSESLADTQYF.

V usage is TRBV6-1 and J usage is TRBJ2-5, with D possibly being TRBD2 (5 bases). Germline V lookup: CDR1 MNHNS, CDR2 SASEGT. V was shortened by 5 bases and J by 1 base, with 11 bases between the two germline ends. The CDR3 covers 14 residues. This CDR3 is CASSLTRIQETQYF. The CDR3 region has the DNA TGTGCCAGCAGTCTAACTAGGATCCAAGAGACCCAGTACTTC.

By share, this clonotype counts as medium-sized. This chain joins TRBV6-1 and TRBJ2-1, with TRBD2 matching over 9 bases. Germline V lookup: CDR1 MNHNS, CDR2 SASEGT. Trimming removed 6 bases from V and 5 bases from J; junction bases left unmatched: 8. This CDR3 contains 15 residues. The chain's CDR3 is CASSPGLARHNEQFF. The CDR3 DNA sequence: TGTGCCAGCAGCCCTGGACTAGCGAGACACAATGAGCAGTTCTTC.

Only one count was recorded for this clonotype. This chain uses TRBV20-1 with TRBJ2-3; unclear D gene. Germline lookup yields CDR1 DFQATT and CDR2 SNEGSKA (reference sequence). Trimming took 6 bases from V and 7 from J, leaving 8 bases between them. The CDR3 is made up of 10 amino acids. CDR3 sequence reads: CSAAPNTQYF. Written as DNA, the CDR3 is TGCAGTGCCGCCCCAAATACGCAGTATTTT.

The rearrangement links TRBV10-2 to TRBJ2-5; 11 bases fit TRBD2. The CDR3 sequence is 13 residues long. Germline CDR1 WSHSY, CDR2 SAAADI. The junction had 1 base not matched to a gene; V was cut back by 6 bases and J by 4 bases. CDR3 loop: CASSGLAGETQYF. DNA of the CDR3: TGCGCCAGCAGCGGACTAGCGGGAGAGACCCAGTACTTC.

Comment on this clonotype: A junction boundary mismatches the germline segment, possibly from a read error. V is TRBV6-5 and J is TRBJ2-1; 10 bases agree with TRBD1. The V gene's germline CDR1 is MNHEY and CDR2 SVGAGI. The CDR3 extends over 15 amino acids. CDR3 sequence: CASSYPWTGGGEQFF. CDR3 bases: TGTGCCAGCAGTTACCCGTGGACAGGGGGGGGTGAGCAGTTTTTC.

Ten or more counts support this clonotype. V is TRBV11-2 and J is TRBJ2-5, with D perhaps TRBD1 or TRBD2 (6 bases each). Germline loops: CDR1 SGHAT, CDR2 FQNNGV. The CDR3 contains 16 residues. Deletions cut 1 base from V and 4 bases from J, with 16 bases between. In nucleotides, the CDR3 is TGTGCCAGCAGCTTAGGGGACTTACTAGGGGGAGAGACCCAGTACTTC. It codes for CASSLGDLLGGETQYF.

With respect to this clonotype: One end of the junction varies from germline; a read error may be responsible. This chain links TRBV27 with TRBJ2-3; the match to TRBD2 covers 8 bases. Germline values: CDR1 MNHEY, CDR2 SMNVEV (reference sequence). The length of the CDR3 is 12 residues. In DNA form, the CDR3 reads TGTGCCAGTCTTAGCGGGAAAAACACGCAGTACTTT. Amino acids: CASLSGKNTQYF.

This clonotype is judged medium-sized. The chain combines TRBV11-2 with TRBJ2-5; 8 bases agree with TRBD1. CDR3 length: 15 residues. The ends lost 5 bases at V and 0 bases at J; junction bases unmatched: 5. Germline V CDR1 and CDR2: SGHAT, FQNNGV. CDR3: CASSPGQGDQETQYF. DNA for the CDR3: TGTGCCAGCAGCCCCGGACAGGGTGACCAAGAGACCCAGTACTTC.

This clonotype has more than one count but fewer than ten. The J gene is TRBJ2-5, the V gene TRBV4-1; D not certain. Trimming stripped 2 bases from V and 0 bases from J, with 16 bases between. The length of the CDR3 is 17 residues. CDR1 is MGHRA and CDR2 is YSYEKL in the germline V gene. CDR3 in amino acids: CASSQSPPGGDQETQYF. The CDR3 DNA sequence: TGCGCCAGCAGCCAATCTCCCCCGGGTGGGGACCAAGAGACCCAGTACTTC.